These 16 T cell receptor beta chains came from one sample sequenced in a study of blood T cell repertoires in COVID-19. TCRdb keeps only in-frame clones here, not all; method: immunoSEQ multiplex PCR. In the table there are 200,000 to 250,000 clones, about 87% of which are singletons. Sequencing was performed on PBMCs or T cells enriched from blood (not recorded which). The receptors here all came from a woman between 25 and 40 years old who had been exposed to COVID-19.

In this sample, this clone turned up once. J is TRBJ2-3 and V is TRBV27; D ambiguous. Germline CDR1 reads MNHEY; CDR2 reads SMNVEV (reference sequence). Trimming took off 3 bases at V and 4 bases at J, with 8 bases between the two ends. This CDR3 is 13 amino acids long. The CDR3 DNA is TGTGCCAGCAGTTTTTCCGCGTCAGATACGCAGTATTTT. This codes for CASSFSASDTQYF.

Only one count was recorded for this clone. The gene calls are TRBV5-1 and TRBJ2-1; no reliable D call. V gave up 0 bases and J gave up 0 bases, with 7 bases separating them. Germline lookup yields CDR1 SGHRS and CDR2 YFSETQ. This CDR3 is 15 amino acids long. This CDR3 reads CASSLAASSYNEQFF. The CDR3 DNA follows: TGCGCCAGCAGCTTGGCTGCTAGCTCCTACAATGAGCAGTTCTTC.

V is TRBV11-1 and J is TRBJ2-1; 7 nucleotides agree with TRBD1. The V gene's germline CDR1 is SGHAT and CDR2 FQDESV (reference sequence). The CDR3 consists of 13 residues. V shed 5 bases and J 8 bases; nucleotides not matched to a gene: 6. The CDR3 DNA follows: TGTGCCAGCAGCGAAAGGGGGCGGGATGAGCAGTTCTTC. Translation gives CASSERGRDEQFF.

The chain links TRBV27 to TRBJ1-5, with a possible D match to TRBD1 (5 bases). Germline CDR1 is MNHEY and CDR2 is SMNVEV (reference sequence). V lost 6 bases and J lost 0, with 18 bases in between. This CDR3 comprises 17 residues. The CDR3 loop reads CASSYLGGPYSNQPQHF. The CDR3, as DNA: TGTGCCAGCAGCTACCTCGGGGGACCCTATAGCAATCAGCCCCAGCATTTT.

This clone showed up just once. This chain connects TRBV9 to TRBJ2-3, with a weak D call TRBD1 (6 bases). This CDR3 spans 16 amino acids. CDR1 is SGDLS, CDR2 YYNGEE, per germline. Between the trimmed V and J ends, which lost 5 bases and 2 bases, there was a span of 18 bases. The CDR3 loop reads CASRSGVGGSTDTQYF. CDR3 coding DNA: TGTGCCAGCAGATCAGGGGTCGGTGGTTCCACAGATACGCAGTATTTT.

The gene calls are TRBV27 and TRBJ1-4, with a tentative D call TRBD1 (6 bases). The CDR3 has 15 amino acids. Germline values: CDR1 MNHEY, CDR2 SMNVEV (reference sequence). V lost 4 bases, J lost 8 bases, and 17 bases lay in between. The CDR3 sequence is CASSSHRVLAEKLFF. The CDR3 DNA sequence: TGTGCCAGCAGTTCACACAGGGTATTGGCGGAAAAACTGTTTTTT.

The gene calls are TRBV5-6 and TRBJ1-1, with TRBD1 matching over 8 bases. This CDR3 region has 13 residues. The germline CDR1 and CDR2 sequences are SGHDT and YYEEEE. The V gene end was trimmed by 1 base and the J gene end by 11 bases; junction bases not matched to a gene: 7. The CDR3 region is CASSLNPGGSAFF. CDR3 DNA: TGTGCCAGCAGCTTGAACCCAGGGGGCTCGGCTTTCTTT.

The V and J genes are TRBV28 and TRBJ1-4; 7 positions match TRBD1. The CDR3 extends over 14 amino acids. Trimming cost V 1 base and J 4 bases; bases outside gene matches: 0. Germline CDR1 is MDHEN and CDR2 is SYDVKM. The CDR3 DNA reads as TGTGCCAGCAGTTTATACAGGGGTAATGAAAAACTGTTTTTT. Translating it yields CASSLYRGNEKLFF.

The rearrangement joins TRBV5-4 to TRBJ2-1; TRBD2 agrees at 14 bases. The V and J ends lost 4 bases and 10 bases, in that order; junction bases with no gene match: 7. CDR3 size: 15 residues. Germline loops: CDR1 SGHNT, CDR2 YYREEE (reference sequence). The CDR3 DNA follows: TGTGCCAGCAGCCAGACTAGCGGGAGGGCCAAGGAGCAGTTCTTC. Translated: CASSQTSGRAKEQFF.

This clone was recorded once. The rearrangement links TRBV11-1 to TRBJ2-1; D not resolved. Germline loops: CDR1 SGHAT, CDR2 FQDESV (reference sequence). Trimming shortened V by 5 bases and J by 5 bases, and 13 bases separated the two germline ends. The CDR3 is made up of 14 amino acids. The chain's CDR3 is CASSIGVTDNEQFF. The DNA for the CDR3 is TGTGCCAGCAGCATAGGCGTTACCGACAATGAGCAGTTCTTC.

The CDR3 protein is CASSSRLAQNTYNEQFF. DNA of the CDR3: TGTGCCAGTAGTAGCAGACTAGCACAAAATACCTACAATGAGCAGTTCTTC. This sequence joins TRBV19 and TRBJ2-1; 7 positions match TRBD2. This CDR3 has 17 amino acids. Germline V gene sequence: CDR1 LNHDA, CDR2 SQIVND (reference sequence). Unmatched junction bases numbered 11, after V lost 4 bases and J lost 2 bases.

The CDR3 loop is CASSWDSSNTEAFF. The CDR3 nucleotides read TGTGCCAGCAGTTGGGACAGCTCGAACACTGAAGCTTTCTTT. This chain joins TRBV6-5 and TRBJ1-1; 7 nucleotides align to TRBD1. With V trimmed by 4 bases and J by 1 base, 3 bases remained unmatched. In germline, CDR1 is MNHEY, CDR2 SVGAGI. The CDR3 has 14 residues.

This sequence joins TRBV4-1 and TRBJ2-7, with 8 bases that match TRBD1. Unmatched junction bases numbered 8, after V lost 4 bases and J lost 6 bases. CDR3 length equals 14 residues. Germline V gives CDR1 MGHRA, CDR2 YSYEKL. CDR3 sequence: CASSLSDRVREQYF. The CDR3 coding sequence is TGCGCCAGCAGCCTCTCGGACAGGGTCCGCGAGCAGTACTTC.

V gene TRBV7-3 combines with J gene TRBJ2-3; perhaps TRBD1 as D (5 bases). Between the trimmed V and J ends, which lost 1 base and 3 bases, there was a span of 14 bases. The CDR3 has 16 amino acids. Germline CDR1 reads SGHTA; CDR2 reads FQGTGA. CDR3 sequence (DNA): TGTGCCAGCAGCTTAATGGGGCTTACTACGACAGATACGCAGTATTTT. Encoded protein: CASSLMGLTTTDTQYF.

The chain links TRBV30 to TRBJ1-2; D is unresolved. There are 14 residues in the CDR3. Germline CDR1 and CDR2: GTSNPN and SVGIG (reference sequence). Trimming left V 0 bases short and J 8 bases short, with 16 bases between. The CDR3 region has the DNA TGTGCCTGGAGTGTAAGGAGCCGCCTGTGGGGCTACACCTTC. Protein sequence: CAWSVRSRLWGYTF.

This rearrangement joins TRBV5-4 to TRBJ1-2; 10 bases align to TRBD1. V trimming: 0 bases; J trimming: 1 base; junction bases outside the gene matches: 0. The CDR3 loop spans 15 amino acids. The germline CDR1 and CDR2 sequences are SGHNT and YYREEE (reference sequence). CDR3 sequence (DNA): TGTGCCAGCAGCTTGGGGACAGGGGGTAACTATGGCTACACCTTC. It encodes CASSLGTGGNYGYTF.